A single sample is the source of the 10 T cell receptor beta chains below, sequenced in a study of T cell responses to AZD1222 COVID-19 vaccine (dated by TCRdb to 2020 to 2023). Read against the paper, the sample's time point label means: about 28 days (+/-7) after the second vaccine dose. Library prep was done by the immunoSEQ multiplex PCR assay. This immuneACCESS table, as held by TCRdb, lists in-frame sequences with V and J called but not all clones. Of the missing ones, under half trace to an unresolved V gene in checked studies; the others have no known cause. Within this sample are some 80,000 clones, with approximately 90% of them counted one time only. Together, the top ten hold more than 2.5% of the sample. This specimen was peripheral blood, taken 28 days after the second AZD1222 dose. These receptors originate from an adult who received the AZD1222 COVID-19 vaccine.

The genes are TRBV19 and TRBJ1-6; D is unresolved. The germline V gene has CDR1 LNHDA and CDR2 SQIVND (reference sequence). The germline V and J ends were trimmed by 0 bases and 7 bases, with 7 bases remaining between them. This CDR3 contains 14 residues. The CDR3 region is CASSIDQRNSPLHF. The CDR3, as DNA: TGTGCCAGTAGTATAGATCAAAGAAATTCACCCCTCCACTTT. The full variable domain, its missing parts supplied by reference TRBV19 and TRBJ1-6, is DGGITQSPKYLFRKEGQNVTLSCEQNLNHDAMYWYRQDPGQGLRLIYYSQIVNDFQKGDIAEGYSVSREKKESFPLTVTSAQKNPTAFYLCASSIDQRNSPLHFGNGTRLTVT.

The chain couples TRBV5-8 to TRBJ1-6, with a tentative D call TRBD1 (5 bases). This CDR3 is 14 amino acids long. Per the germline V gene, CDR1 is SGHTS and CDR2 is YDEGEE. V was shortened by 0 bases and J by 6 bases, with 7 bases between the two germline ends. CDR3 in amino acids: CASSLEQVNSPLHF. CDR3 DNA: TGTGCCAGCAGCTTGGAACAGGTTAATTCACCCCTCCACTTT.

This clone was counted only a few times. The chain has TRBV6-5 and TRBJ1-1; D is possibly TRBD1 (6 bases). The CDR3 consists of 13 residues. Germline CDR1 reads MNHEY; CDR2 reads SVGAGI. The V gene lost 5 bases and the J gene lost 12 bases, with 19 bases spanning the gap. In nucleotides, the CDR3 is TGTGCCAGCAGTCGACTCCAGGGGAGTTGGACTTTCTTT. Protein product: CASSRLQGSWTFF.

The V and J genes are TRBV7-3 and TRBJ2-1; D might be TRBD2 (6 bases). This CDR3 is built from 15 residues. Germline V gives CDR1 SGHTA, CDR2 FQGTGA. The V gene lost 3 bases and the J gene lost 2 bases, with 11 bases spanning the gap. The CDR3 DNA reads TGTGCCAGCAGCTTTGTCGGAGGGGCCTACAATGAGCAGTTCTTC. The encoded protein is CASSFVGGAYNEQFF.

This rearrangement joins TRBV11-3 to TRBJ2-1, with D unresolved. Germline-derived CDR1 and CDR2 are SGHNT and YENEEA. V was clipped by 0 bases and J by 1 base, with 10 bases between them. The CDR3 consists of 16 residues. The CDR3 DNA follows: TGTGCCAGCAGCTTAGATGAGTTAGTTTCCTACAATGAGCAGTTCTTC. It specifies CASSLDELVSYNEQFF. Looking up the rest from reference TRBV11-3 and TRBJ2-1 gives the full variable domain: EAGVVQSPRYKIIEKKQPVAFWCNPISGHNTLYWYLQNLGQGPELLIRYENEEAVDDSQLPKDRFSAERLKGVDSTLKIQPAELGDSAVYLCASSLDELVSYNEQFFGPGTRLTVL.

This rearrangement joins TRBV3-1 (or the pseudogene TRBV3-2) to TRBJ2-5, with a tentative D call TRBD1 (5 bases). V lost 7 bases to trimming and J lost 5 bases, with 11 bases between them. Germline-derived CDR1 and CDR2 are LGHDT and YNNKEL (reference sequence). The CDR3 is 12 residues long. This CDR3 is CASMQGRETQYF. In DNA form, the CDR3 reads TGTGCCAGCATGCAGGGCAGGGAGACCCAGTACTTC.

The chain is built from TRBV27 and TRBJ2-3; 11 positions agree with TRBD2. Germline trimming cut 5 bases from V and 8 bases from J; bases unmatched to any gene: 18. Germline V gene sequence: CDR1 MNHEY, CDR2 SMNVEV (reference sequence). The CDR3 runs to 18 residues. CDR3 coding DNA: TGTGCCAGCAGTCCGCTACTTAGCGGGAGGGCCCTCCGCGGTACGCAGTATTTT. Amino acids: CASSPLLSGRALRGTQYF.

V gene TRBV7-9 combines with J gene TRBJ2-5; D is undetermined. Germline V CDR1 and CDR2: SEHNR, FQNEAQ (reference sequence). The CDR3 runs to 14 residues. The germline V and J ends were trimmed by 3 bases and 3 bases, with 11 bases remaining between them. CDR3 region: CASSFGGRKETQYF. Here the CDR3 DNA reads TGTGCCAGCAGCTTTGGCGGAAGAAAAGAGACCCAGTACTTC. Variable domain in full (rest from reference TRBV7-9 and TRBJ2-5): DTGVSQNPRHKITKRGQNVTFRCDPISEHNRLYWYRQTLGQGPEFLTYFQNEAQLEKSRLLSDRFSAERPKGSFSTLEIQRTEQGDSAMYLCASSFGGRKETQYFGPGTRLLVL.

In its sample, this clone was seen a few times. J is TRBJ1-2 and V is TRBV29-1; a possible D gene is TRBD1 (6 bases). The CDR3 is made up of 14 amino acids. Trimming removed 2 bases at V and 5 bases at J, with 15 bases between. Germline CDR1 and CDR2: SQVTM and ANQGSEA. The CDR3 nucleotides read TGCAGCGTTGAACGAGCGGAACAGGGTTATGGCTACACCTTC. It encodes CSVERAEQGYGYTF.

The chain recombines TRBV6-5 with TRBJ1-3, with TRBD1 identical over 7 bases. Per the germline V gene, CDR1 is MNHEY and CDR2 is SVGAGI. The CDR3 contains 15 residues. With 6 bases clipped from V and 1 base from J, the junction kept 6 bases outside the gene matches. CDR3 in DNA: TGTGCCAGCAGAAACCCGACAGGGTCTGGAAACACCATATATTTT. It encodes CASRNPTGSGNTIYF.